One and the same sample provided the 19 T cell receptor beta chains below, sequenced in a study of blood T cell repertoires in COVID-19 (dated by TCRdb to 2020 to 2021). The library relied on the immunoSEQ multiplex PCR assay. The table comes from immuneACCESS by way of TCRdb, which keeps in-frame sequences with V and J called. Part of the clones is missing from these tables; in studies checked, under half for an unresolved V gene and the rest for unknown reasons. The sample table holds 200,000 to 250,000 clones, of which approximately 86% were seen once. Together, the top ten hold 3% of the sample. The specimen sequenced was peripheral blood. These receptors all come from a man aged 55-75 years with acute or convalescent COVID-19.

The chain joins TRBV2 to TRBJ1-1; 8 bases match TRBD1. V shed 7 bases, J shed 5 bases, and the junction held 9 bases outside the gene matches. Germline loops: CDR1 SNHLY, CDR2 FYNNEI. The CDR3 sequence is 14 residues long. CDR3 bases: TGTGCCAGCACTCCGACAGGGGCTAATACTGAAGCTTTCTTT. Protein: CASTPTGANTEAFF.

The chain combines TRBV7-3 with TRBJ2-5; 10 bases line up with TRBD1. Unmatched junction bases numbered 11, after V lost 5 bases and J lost 5 bases. CDR3 length: 16 amino acids. Germline V gene sequence: CDR1 SGHTA, CDR2 FQGTGA. CDR3 coding DNA: TGTGCCAGCAGCGCTTCCGGGACAGGGGTATTGGAGACCCAGTACTTC. This translates into CASSASGTGVLETQYF.

This rearrangement joins TRBV18 to TRBJ1-4; the D is unclear. With 5 bases removed from V and 0 bases from J, the gap between germline ends came to 10 bases. CDR3 length: 15 residues. Per the germline V gene, CDR1 is KGHSH and CDR2 is LQKENI. CDR3 loop: CASSGGYATNEKLFF. The DNA of the CDR3 is TGTGCCAGCTCAGGCGGGTATGCAACTAATGAAAAACTGTTTTTT.

CDR3 residues: CASSQRGQGASETQYF. CDR3 DNA: TGCGCCAGCAGCCAACGAGGACAGGGGGCCTCAGAGACCCAGTACTTC. The genes are TRBV5-1 and TRBJ2-5; 11 positions match TRBD1. Germline CDR1 is SGHRS and CDR2 is YFSETQ. The CDR3 runs to 16 residues. With V trimmed by 4 bases and J by 4 bases, 9 bases remained unmatched.

The count of this clone is one. The chain recombines TRBV7-3 with TRBJ1-6; tentatively, D is TRBD1 (6 bases). Trimming stripped 8 bases from V and 9 bases from J, with 14 bases between. Per germline, CDR1 SGHTA and CDR2 FQGTGA. This CDR3 is built from 13 residues. For the CDR3, the DNA is TGTGCCAGCCGAGGGGGGGTTGGTTCACCCCTCCACTTT. Protein sequence: CASRGGVGSPLHF.

Only one count was recorded for this clone. The chain couples TRBV18 to TRBJ2-2, with D possibly matching TRBD1 (6 bases). CDR3 length: 15 residues. Trimming took off 6 bases at V and 4 bases at J, with 15 bases between the two ends. Germline CDR1 and CDR2: KGHSH and LQKENI. The CDR3 region is CASSPTQGPTGELFF. CDR3 sequence (DNA): TGTGCCAGCTCGCCTACACAGGGACCCACCGGGGAGCTGTTTTTT.

Worth noting for this clone: Other nucleotide sequences from this sample produce the same CDR3. The chain employs TRBV11-3 and TRBJ1-1; the D is unclear. The CDR3 sequence is 13 residues long. Germline CDR1 is SGHNT and CDR2 is YENEEA. V lost 0 bases and J 3 bases, leaving 5 bases between the germline ends. The CDR3 is CASSLEGDTEAFF. CDR3 nucleotides: TGTGCCAGCAGCTTAGAGGGCGACACTGAAGCTTTCTTT.

The V gene is TRBV6-1, the J gene TRBJ1-2; the match to TRBD1 covers 10 bases. V gave up 1 base and J gave up 4 bases; unmatched junction bases: 3. Germline V gene lookup returns CDR1 MNHNS and CDR2 SASEGT. The CDR3 is 15 amino acids. The CDR3 spells CASSEGTGGGYGYTF. The CDR3 nucleotides read TGTGCCAGCAGTGAAGGGACAGGGGGGGGCTATGGCTACACCTTC.

A single count supports this clone. V and J are TRBV19 and TRBJ2-4; TRBD2 matches at 10 bases. This CDR3 comprises 16 residues. V dropped 7 bases and J dropped 1; count of bases not matched to a gene: 7. Germline assignment: CDR1 LNHDA and CDR2 SQIVND (reference sequence). CDR3: CASTLAGAGAKNIQYF. The CDR3 DNA reads TGTGCCAGTACCCTAGCGGGGGCGGGGGCCAAAAACATTCAGTACTTC.

The chain recombines TRBV10-3 with TRBJ2-1, with D possibly being TRBD2 (5 bases). V was shortened by 10 bases and J by 0 bases, with 16 bases between the two germline ends. The CDR3 runs 15 residues. Germline CDR1 ENHRY, CDR2 SYGVKD. CDR3: CATGLARSSYNEQFF. The CDR3 DNA reads as TGTGCCACCGGACTTGCTAGGAGCTCCTACAATGAGCAGTTCTTC.

This chain connects TRBV28 to TRBJ1-6, with TRBD1 matching 8 bases. This CDR3 is 15 amino acids long. Germline V gene sequence: CDR1 MDHEN, CDR2 SYDVKM. The J segment lost 7 bases and the V segment lost 6 bases, leaving 8 bases of the junction unmatched. The CDR3 loop is CASSRGQVHNSPLHF. Here the CDR3 DNA reads TGTGCCAGCAGCCGGGGACAGGTTCACAATTCACCCCTCCACTTT.

The chain has TRBV27 and TRBJ2-5, with TRBD2 identical over 7 bases. This CDR3 is 13 amino acids long. Germline V CDR1 and CDR2: MNHEY, SMNVEV (reference sequence). V dropped 7 bases and J dropped 5; count of bases not matched to a gene: 7. CDR3 in amino acids: CASIRGVVETQYF. CDR3 sequence (DNA): TGTGCCAGCATCCGGGGGGTGGTGGAGACCCAGTACTTC.

This sequence joins TRBV3-1 (or the pseudogene TRBV3-2) and TRBJ1-1; D might be TRBD1 (6 bases). CDR1 and CDR2 from the germline V gene are LGHDT and YNNKEL (reference sequence). V was pared by 4 bases and J by 1 base, with 13 bases between. The CDR3 consists of 15 residues. CDR3 sequence (DNA): TGTGCCAGCAGCCTATACCGGACAGAGAACACTGAAGCTTTCTTT. Translation gives CASSLYRTENTEAFF.

The sample holds a few counts of this clone. The chain combines TRBV6-5 with TRBJ1-1; D not resolved. The length of the CDR3 is 13 residues. Germline CDR1 is MNHEY and CDR2 is SVGAGI. V lost 6 bases, J lost 1 base, and 9 bases lay in between. The CDR3 spells CASSPNRNTEAFF. CDR3 bases: TGTGCCAGCAGCCCGAATAGGAACACTGAAGCTTTCTTT.

The chain carries TRBV6-2 or TRBV6-3 and TRBJ1-5, with D perhaps matching TRBD1 (5 bases). Germline CDR1 reads MNHEY; CDR2 reads SVGEGT. The ends were cut back, 2 bases at V and 5 bases at J, with 13 bases in the middle. This CDR3 region has 15 residues. The CDR3 is CASSYGGTGYQPQHF. In DNA form, the CDR3 reads TGTGCCAGCAGTTACGGAGGGACCGGTTATCAGCCCCAGCATTTT.

V usage is TRBV7-3 and J usage is TRBJ2-1; TRBD2 matches 10 bases. From germline, CDR1 is SGHTA and CDR2 FQGTGA. The CDR3 runs to 16 residues. V lost 5 bases, J lost 7 bases, and 11 bases stayed unmatched. CDR3 in DNA: TGTGCCAGCAGCCGAGGGGCTAGCGGGGGAAAGAATGAGCAGTTCTTC. This sequence encodes CASSRGASGGKNEQFF. The full variable domain, its missing parts supplied by reference TRBV7-3 and TRBJ2-1, is GAGVSQTPSNKVTEKGKYVELRCDPISGHTALYWYRQSLGQGPEFLIYFQGTGAADDSGLPNDRFFAVRPEGSVSTLKIQRTERGDSAVYLCASSRGASGGKNEQFFGPGTRLTVL.

The chain employs TRBV7-2 and TRBJ2-7; D is perhaps TRBD2 (5 bases). V gave up 3 bases and J gave up 3 bases, with 6 bases separating them. Germline lookup yields CDR1 SGHTA and CDR2 FQGNSA. CDR3 length equals 12 residues. The CDR3 DNA reads TGTGCCAGCAGCTTGAGGGACTACGAGCAGTACTTC. Translation: CASSLRDYEQYF.

V gene TRBV28 combines with J gene TRBJ1-2; a possible D gene is TRBD1 (6 bases). This CDR3 comprises 13 residues. Germline-derived CDR1 and CDR2 are MDHEN and SYDVKM. The ends were cut back, 5 bases at V and 14 bases at J, with 21 bases in the middle. The CDR3 DNA reads TGTGCCAGCAGTCTCCTGGGGGCTCAGGTGTGGACCTTC. Translated, it gives CASSLLGAQVWTF.

The V gene is TRBV19, the J gene TRBJ1-6; the D is unclear. The CDR3 sequence is 16 residues long. The V end lost 3 bases, the J end lost 2 bases, and 11 bases lay between the germline ends. Germline V gives CDR1 LNHDA, CDR2 SQIVND (reference sequence). The CDR3 region is CASSMRHPPYNSPLHF. The CDR3 DNA is TGTGCCAGTAGTATGCGCCATCCCCCCTATAATTCACCCCTCCACTTT.